This T cell receptor beta chain was documented in a study of molecular identifiers for immune sequencing clone quantification. Overall study findings and caveats: Among some 1.1 million naive cells, spiked Jurkat TCR RNA from a single cell was reportedly detectable.

Per the germline V gene, CDR1 is SGHRS and CDR2 is YFSETQ. This CDR3 has 15 residues. In the case of this clonotype: The target antigen is unknown. Since a much larger clone is just one base distant, this may be a read error.

TCR libraries were built in bulk with a published protocol and specific TCR primers. TCRdb analysed the PCR reads with MiXCR anew, one entry per CDR3 protein. This sample has a few hundred thousand distinct CDR3 sequences; roughly 24% occur once, and the top ten carry roughly 0.79%. Based on a CD8+CD4-CCR7+CD45RA+ profile, naive CD8 T cells were sorted. The V gene is TRBV5-1, the J gene TRBJ2-7; 10 bases are a match to TRBD1. The sequence derives from a human donor in good health. Some libraries in this study had Jurkat cell RNA spiked in. The sequencing input was naive CD8+ T cells from blood, with Jurkat cell RNA spiked in. Subset meaning: FACS-sorted CD8+CD4-CCR7+CD45RA+ naive T cells. For the CDR3, the DNA is TGCCCCAGCAGCTTGGGACCGGGACAGGGGTACGAGCAGTACTTC. Protein product: CPSSLGPGQGYEQYF.